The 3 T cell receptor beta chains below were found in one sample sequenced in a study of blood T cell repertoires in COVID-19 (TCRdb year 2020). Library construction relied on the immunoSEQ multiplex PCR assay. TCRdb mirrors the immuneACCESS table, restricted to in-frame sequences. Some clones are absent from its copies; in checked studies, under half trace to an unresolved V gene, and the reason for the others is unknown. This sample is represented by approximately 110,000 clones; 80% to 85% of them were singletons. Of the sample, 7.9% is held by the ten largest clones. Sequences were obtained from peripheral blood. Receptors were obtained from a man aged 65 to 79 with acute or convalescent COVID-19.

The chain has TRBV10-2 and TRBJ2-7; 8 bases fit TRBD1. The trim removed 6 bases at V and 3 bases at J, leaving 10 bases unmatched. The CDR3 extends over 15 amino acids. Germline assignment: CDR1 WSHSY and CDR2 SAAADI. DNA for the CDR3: TGCGCCAGCAGGGCCGGACAGGGTGTTCTCTACGAGCAGTACTTC. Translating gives CASRAGQGVLYEQYF.

The CDR3 bases are TGTGCCAGCAGTGCCTCGACAGGGGTCGATTCACCCCTCCACTTT. This translates into CASSASTGVDSPLHF. The rearrangement uses TRBV25-1 and TRBJ1-6, with TRBD1 identical over 8 bases. V shed 4 bases, J shed 8 bases, and the junction held 7 bases outside the gene matches. Per germline, CDR1 MGHDK and CDR2 SYGVNS. The CDR3 sequence is 15 residues long.

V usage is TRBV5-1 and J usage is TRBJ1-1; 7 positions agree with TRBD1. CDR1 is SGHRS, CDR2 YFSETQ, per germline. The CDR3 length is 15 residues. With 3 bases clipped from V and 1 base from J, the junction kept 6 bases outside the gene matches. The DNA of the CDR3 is TGCGCCAGCAGCTACGACCGGGACAGGAACACTGAAGCTTTCTTT. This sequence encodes CASSYDRDRNTEAFF. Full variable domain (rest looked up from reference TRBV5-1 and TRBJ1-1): KAGVTQTPRYLIKTRGQQVTLSCSPISGHRSVSWYQQTPGQGLQFLFEYFSETQRNKGNFPGRFSGRQFSNSRSEMNVSTLELGDSALYLCASSYDRDRNTEAFFGQGTRLTVV.